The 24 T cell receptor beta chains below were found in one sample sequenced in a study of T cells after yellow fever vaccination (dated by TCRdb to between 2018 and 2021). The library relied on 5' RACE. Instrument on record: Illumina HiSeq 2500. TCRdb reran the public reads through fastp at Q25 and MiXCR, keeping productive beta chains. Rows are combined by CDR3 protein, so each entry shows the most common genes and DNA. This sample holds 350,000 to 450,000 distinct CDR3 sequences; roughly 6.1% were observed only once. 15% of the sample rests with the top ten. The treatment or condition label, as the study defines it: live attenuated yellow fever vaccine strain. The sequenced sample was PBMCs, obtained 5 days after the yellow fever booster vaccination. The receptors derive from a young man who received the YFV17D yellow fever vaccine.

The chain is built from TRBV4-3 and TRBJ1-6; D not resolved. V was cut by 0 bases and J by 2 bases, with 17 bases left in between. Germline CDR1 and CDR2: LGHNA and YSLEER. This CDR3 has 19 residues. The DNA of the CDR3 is TGCGCCAGCAGCCAAGATATCCCGGGGAAGACGACCTATAATTCACCCCTCCACTTT. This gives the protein CASSQDIPGKTTYNSPLHF.

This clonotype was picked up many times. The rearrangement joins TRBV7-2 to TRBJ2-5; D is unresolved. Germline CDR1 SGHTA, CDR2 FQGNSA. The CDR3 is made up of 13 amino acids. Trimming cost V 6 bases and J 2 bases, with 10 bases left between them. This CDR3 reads CASSIERQETQYF. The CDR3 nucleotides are TGTGCCAGCAGTATTGAACGACAAGAGACCCAGTACTTC.

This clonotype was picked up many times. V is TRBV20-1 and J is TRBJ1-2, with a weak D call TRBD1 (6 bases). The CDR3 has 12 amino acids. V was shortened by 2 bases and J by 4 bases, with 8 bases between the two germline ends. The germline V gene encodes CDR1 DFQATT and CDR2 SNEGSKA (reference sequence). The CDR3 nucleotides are TGCAGTGCTAGACAGGGGATCTATGGCTACACCTTC. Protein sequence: CSARQGIYGYTF.

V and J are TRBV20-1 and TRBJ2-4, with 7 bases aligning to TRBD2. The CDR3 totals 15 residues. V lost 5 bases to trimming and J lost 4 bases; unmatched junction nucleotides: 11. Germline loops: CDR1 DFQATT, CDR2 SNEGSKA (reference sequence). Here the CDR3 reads CSAPPGGGRKNIQYF. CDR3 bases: TGCAGTGCTCCTCCCGGCGGCGGGAGAAAAAACATTCAGTACTTC.

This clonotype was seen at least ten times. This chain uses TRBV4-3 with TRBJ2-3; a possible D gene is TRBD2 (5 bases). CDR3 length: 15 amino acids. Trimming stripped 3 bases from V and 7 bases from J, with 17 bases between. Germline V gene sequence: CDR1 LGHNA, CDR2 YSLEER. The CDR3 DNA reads TGCGCCAGCAGCCAGACACTAGACGGGTGGCATACGCAGTATTTT. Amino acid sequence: CASSQTLDGWHTQYF.

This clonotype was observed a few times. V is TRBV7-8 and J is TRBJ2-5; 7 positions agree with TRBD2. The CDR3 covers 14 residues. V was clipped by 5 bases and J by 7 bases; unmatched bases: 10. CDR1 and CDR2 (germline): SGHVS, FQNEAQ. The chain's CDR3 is CASSPLGREGTQYF. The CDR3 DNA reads TGTGCCAGCAGCCCCCTGGGTAGGGAGGGGACCCAGTACTTC.

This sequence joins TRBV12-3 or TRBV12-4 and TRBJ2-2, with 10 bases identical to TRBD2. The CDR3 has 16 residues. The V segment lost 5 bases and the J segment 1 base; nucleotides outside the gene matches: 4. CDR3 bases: TGTGCCAGCAGTGCTAGCGGGAGCCTGAACACCGGGGAGCTGTTTTTT. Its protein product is CASSASGSLNTGELFF.

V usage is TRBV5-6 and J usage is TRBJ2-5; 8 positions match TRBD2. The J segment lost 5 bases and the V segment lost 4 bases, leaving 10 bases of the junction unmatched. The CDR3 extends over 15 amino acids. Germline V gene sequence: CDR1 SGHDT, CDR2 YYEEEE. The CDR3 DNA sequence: TGTGCCAGCAGCCCCAGCGGGAGTGGGGGTGAGACCCAGTACTTC. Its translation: CASSPSGSGGETQYF.

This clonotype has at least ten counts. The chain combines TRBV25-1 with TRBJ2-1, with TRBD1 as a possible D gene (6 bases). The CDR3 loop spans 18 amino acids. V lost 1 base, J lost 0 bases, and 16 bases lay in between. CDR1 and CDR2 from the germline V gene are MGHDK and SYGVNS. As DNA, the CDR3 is TGTGCCAGCAGTGAATCTGTACAGGGCCCGAGCTCCTACAATGAGCAGTTCTTC. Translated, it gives CASSESVQGPSSYNEQFF. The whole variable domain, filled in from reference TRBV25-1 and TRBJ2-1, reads EADIYQTPRYLVIGTGKKITLECSQTMGHDKMYWYQQDPGMELHLIHYSYGVNSTEKGDLSSESTVSRIRTEHFPLTLESARPSHTSQYLCASSESVQGPSSYNEQFFGPGTRLTVL.

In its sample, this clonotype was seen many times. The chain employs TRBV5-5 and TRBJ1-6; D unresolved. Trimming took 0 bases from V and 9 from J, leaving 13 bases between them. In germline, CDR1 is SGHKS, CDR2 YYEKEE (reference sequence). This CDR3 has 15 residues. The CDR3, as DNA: TGTGCCAGCAGCTTGGACGGCACCAAGACTTCACCCCTCCACTTT. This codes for CASSLDGTKTSPLHF. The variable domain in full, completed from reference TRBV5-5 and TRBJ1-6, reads DAGVTQSPTHLIKTRGQQVTLRCSPISGHKSVSWYQQVLGQGPQFIFQYYEKEERGRGNFPDRFSARQFPNYSSELNVNALLLGDSALYLCASSLDGTKTSPLHFGNGTRLTVT.

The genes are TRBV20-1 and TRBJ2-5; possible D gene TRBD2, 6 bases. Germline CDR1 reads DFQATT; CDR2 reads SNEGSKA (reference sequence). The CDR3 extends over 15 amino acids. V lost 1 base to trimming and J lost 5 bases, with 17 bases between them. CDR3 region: CSARVLASRQETQYF. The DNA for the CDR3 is TGCAGTGCTAGAGTCCTAGCGTCCCGGCAGGAGACCCAGTACTTC.

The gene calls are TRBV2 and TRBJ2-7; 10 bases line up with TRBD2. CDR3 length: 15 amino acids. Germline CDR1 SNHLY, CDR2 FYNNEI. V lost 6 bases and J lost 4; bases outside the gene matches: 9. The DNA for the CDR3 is TGTGCCAGCAGAGCTAGGACTAGCGGAGGATACGAGCAGTACTTC. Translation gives CASRARTSGGYEQYF.

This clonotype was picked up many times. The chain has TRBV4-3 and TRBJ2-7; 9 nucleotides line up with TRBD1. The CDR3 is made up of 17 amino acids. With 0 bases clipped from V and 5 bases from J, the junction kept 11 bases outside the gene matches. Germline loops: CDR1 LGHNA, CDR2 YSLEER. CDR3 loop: CASSQDPTGTGLDEQYF. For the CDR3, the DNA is TGCGCCAGCAGCCAAGACCCCACCGGGACAGGGTTGGACGAGCAGTACTTC.

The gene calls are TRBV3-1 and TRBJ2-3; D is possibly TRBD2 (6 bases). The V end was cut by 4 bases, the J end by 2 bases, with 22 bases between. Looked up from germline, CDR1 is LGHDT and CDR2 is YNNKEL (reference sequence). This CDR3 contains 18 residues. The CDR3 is CASSPKLVLAAVTDTQYF. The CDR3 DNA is TGTGCCAGCAGCCCGAAACTGGTACTAGCCGCGGTCACAGATACGCAGTATTTT.

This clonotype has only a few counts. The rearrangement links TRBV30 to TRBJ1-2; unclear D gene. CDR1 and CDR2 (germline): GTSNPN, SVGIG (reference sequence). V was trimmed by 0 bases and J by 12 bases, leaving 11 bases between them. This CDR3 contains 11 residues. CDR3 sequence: CAWSVNFGHTF. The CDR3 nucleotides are TGTGCCTGGAGTGTAAATTTTGGTCACACCTTC.

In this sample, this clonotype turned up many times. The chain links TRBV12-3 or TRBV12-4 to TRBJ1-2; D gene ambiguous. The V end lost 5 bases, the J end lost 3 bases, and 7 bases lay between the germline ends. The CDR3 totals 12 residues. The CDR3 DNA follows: TGTGCCAGCAGTCCTTCTGACTATGGCTACACCTTC. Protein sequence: CASSPSDYGYTF.

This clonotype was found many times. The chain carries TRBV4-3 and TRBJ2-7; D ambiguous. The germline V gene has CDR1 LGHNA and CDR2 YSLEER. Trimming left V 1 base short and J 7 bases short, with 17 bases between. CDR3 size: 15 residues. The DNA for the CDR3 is TGCGCCAGCAGCCAAGGTCAGATTTTACGCGAGGAGCAGTACTTC. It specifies CASSQGQILREEQYF.

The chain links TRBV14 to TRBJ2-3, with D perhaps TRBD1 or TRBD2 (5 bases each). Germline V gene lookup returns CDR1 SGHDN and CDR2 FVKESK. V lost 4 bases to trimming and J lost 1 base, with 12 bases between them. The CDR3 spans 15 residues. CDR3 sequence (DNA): TGTGCCAGCAGCCGTCCAGGGACCGGCACAGATACGCAGTATTTT. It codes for CASSRPGTGTDTQYF.

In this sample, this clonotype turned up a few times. The CDR3 region has the DNA TGTGCCAGCAGCTCACCTTTTCGGTCCGGGACTAGCGGGAGGGCCAGGGCCTACAATGAGCAGTTCTTC. Its protein product is CASSSPFRSGTSGRARAYNEQFF. The V gene is TRBV7-1, the J gene TRBJ2-1, with 16 bases lining up with TRBD2. TRBV7-1 is marked as an open reading frame, function uncertain. Trimming cost V 2 bases and J 2 bases; bases outside gene matches: 18. CDR3 length: 23 residues.

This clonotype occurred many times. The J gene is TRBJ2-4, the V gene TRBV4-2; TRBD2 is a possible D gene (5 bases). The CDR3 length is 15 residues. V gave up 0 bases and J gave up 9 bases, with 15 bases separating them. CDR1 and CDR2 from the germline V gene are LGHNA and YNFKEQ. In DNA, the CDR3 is TGTGCCAGCAGCCAAGATCGGGCCGGGCGGGTCATTCAGTACTTC. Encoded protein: CASSQDRAGRVIQYF.

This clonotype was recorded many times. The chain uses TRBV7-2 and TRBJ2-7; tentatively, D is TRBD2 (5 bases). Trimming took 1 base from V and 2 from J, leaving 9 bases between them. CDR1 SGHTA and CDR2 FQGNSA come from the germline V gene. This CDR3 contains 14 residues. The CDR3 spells CASSLVAPTYEQYF. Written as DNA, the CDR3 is TGTGCCAGCAGCTTAGTAGCGCCCACCTACGAGCAGTACTTC.

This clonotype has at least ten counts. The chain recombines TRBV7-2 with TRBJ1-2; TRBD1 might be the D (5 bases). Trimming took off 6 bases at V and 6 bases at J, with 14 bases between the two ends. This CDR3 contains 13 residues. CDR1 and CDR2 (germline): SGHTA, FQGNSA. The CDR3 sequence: CASSDGTANGYTF. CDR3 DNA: TGTGCCAGCAGTGACGGGACTGCTAATGGCTACACCTTC.

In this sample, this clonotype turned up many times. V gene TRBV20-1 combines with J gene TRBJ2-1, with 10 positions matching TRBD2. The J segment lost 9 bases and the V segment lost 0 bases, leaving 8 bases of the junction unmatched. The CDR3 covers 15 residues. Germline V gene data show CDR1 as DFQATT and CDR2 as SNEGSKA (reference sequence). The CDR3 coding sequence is TGCAGTGCTAGAGATTTGAAGCGGGAGGGCCTTGAGCAGTTCTTC. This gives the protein CSARDLKREGLEQFF.

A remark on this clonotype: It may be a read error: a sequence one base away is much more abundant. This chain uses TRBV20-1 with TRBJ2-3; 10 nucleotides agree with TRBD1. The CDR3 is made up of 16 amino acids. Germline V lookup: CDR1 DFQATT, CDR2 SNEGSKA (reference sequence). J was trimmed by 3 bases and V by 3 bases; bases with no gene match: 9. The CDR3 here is CSASSSGTGETDTQYF. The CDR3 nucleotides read TGCAGTGCTAGCTCTTCCGGGACAGGGGAAACAGATACGCAGTATTTT.